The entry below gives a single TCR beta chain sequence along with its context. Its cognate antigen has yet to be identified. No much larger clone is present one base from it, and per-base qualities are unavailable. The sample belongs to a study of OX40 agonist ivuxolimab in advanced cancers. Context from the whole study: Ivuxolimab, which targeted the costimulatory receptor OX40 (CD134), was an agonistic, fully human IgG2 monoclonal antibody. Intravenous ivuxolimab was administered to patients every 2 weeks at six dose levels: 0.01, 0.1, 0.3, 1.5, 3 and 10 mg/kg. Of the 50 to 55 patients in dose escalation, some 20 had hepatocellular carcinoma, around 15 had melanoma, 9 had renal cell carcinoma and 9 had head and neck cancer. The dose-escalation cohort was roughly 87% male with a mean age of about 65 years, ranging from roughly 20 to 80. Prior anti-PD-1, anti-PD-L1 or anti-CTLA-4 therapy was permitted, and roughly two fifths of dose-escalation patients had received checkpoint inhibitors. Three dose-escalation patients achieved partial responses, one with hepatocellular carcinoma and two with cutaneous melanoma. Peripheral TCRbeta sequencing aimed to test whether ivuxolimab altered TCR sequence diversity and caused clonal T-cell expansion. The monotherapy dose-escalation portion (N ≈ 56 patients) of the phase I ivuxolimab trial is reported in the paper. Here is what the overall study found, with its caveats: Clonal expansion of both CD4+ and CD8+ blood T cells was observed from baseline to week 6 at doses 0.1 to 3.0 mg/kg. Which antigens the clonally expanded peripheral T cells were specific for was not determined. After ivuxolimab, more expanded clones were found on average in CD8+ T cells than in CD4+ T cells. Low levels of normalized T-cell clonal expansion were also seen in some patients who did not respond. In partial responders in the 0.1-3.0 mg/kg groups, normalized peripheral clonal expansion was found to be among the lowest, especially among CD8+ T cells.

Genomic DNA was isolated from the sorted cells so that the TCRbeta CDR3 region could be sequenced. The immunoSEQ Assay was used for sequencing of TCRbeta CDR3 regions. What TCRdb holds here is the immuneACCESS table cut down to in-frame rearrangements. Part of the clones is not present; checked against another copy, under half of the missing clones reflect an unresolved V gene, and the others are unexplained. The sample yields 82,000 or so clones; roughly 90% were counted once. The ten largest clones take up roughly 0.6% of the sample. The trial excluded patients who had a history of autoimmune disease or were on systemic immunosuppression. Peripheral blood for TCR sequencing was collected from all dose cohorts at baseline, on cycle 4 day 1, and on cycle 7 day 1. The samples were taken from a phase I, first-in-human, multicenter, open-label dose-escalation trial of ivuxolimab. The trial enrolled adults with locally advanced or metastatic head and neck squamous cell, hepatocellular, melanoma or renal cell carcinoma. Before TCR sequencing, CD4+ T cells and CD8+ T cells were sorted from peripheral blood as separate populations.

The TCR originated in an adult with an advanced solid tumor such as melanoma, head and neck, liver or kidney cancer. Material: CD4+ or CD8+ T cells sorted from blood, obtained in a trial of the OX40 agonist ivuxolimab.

The sequenced DNA is TGTGCCAGCAGAACGACAGGGGGGAACTACGAGCAGTACTTC. It is translated as CASRTTGGNYEQYF. Recombination connected TRBV2 to TRBJ2-7; a stretch of 9 junction bases matches TRBD1. From V the trimming removes 6 bases and from J it removes 3 bases, while the gene matches leave 6 bases of the junction unaccounted for. Counted from cysteine to phenylalanine, this CDR3 has 14 amino acids. Solely the CDR3 DNA is kept, with 42 bases framed from the first base. CDR1 SNHLY and CDR2 FYNNEI are derived from the germline V gene.